This TCR beta chain was recorded in a study of post-analysis software for immune sequencing data. Across the study: Courses of disease covered relapsing-remitting, secondary progressive and progressive-relapsing multiple sclerosis. General study results and limits: Batch-matched samples strongly co-clustered by F measure. Controls showed lower frequencies than patients for a few TRBV segments, and TRBV5-6, TRBV5-1 and TRBV20-1 were among these.

Built from TCR beta cDNA, the libraries had unique molecular identifiers in them. Input amounts of roughly 0.85 to 10 million T cells were used. These gave 500,000 or so cDNA molecules, so each molecule approximated one T cell. TCRdb re-called the PCR reads with MiXCR, one entry per CDR3 protein. The sample includes about 430,000 distinct CDR3 sequences, 39% of them seen just once. With respect to this clonotype: Its antigen is unidentified.

CDR3 length: 14 amino acids. Trimming stripped 6 bases from V and 5 bases from J, with 14 bases between. The germline gives CDR1 MNHEY, CDR2 SMNVEV (reference sequence). The V gene is TRBV27, the J gene TRBJ1-5, with D perhaps TRBD1 (5 bases). The sample was blood. This TCR was recovered from a girl aged 2 to 10 with multiple sclerosis. CDR3 in amino acids: CASRLTELDQPQHF. The CDR3 DNA reads TGTGCCAGCAGACTGACAGAATTGGATCAGCCCCAGCATTTT.